This record concerns one TCR beta chain sequence. Its antigen remains unidentified. No base quality values were provided; no much bigger clone lies one nucleotide off. The CDR3 runs 16 amino acids, cysteine and phenylalanine included. Only the CDR3 DNA stays, 48 bases, in frame from base 1. Reading the germline V gene gives CDR1 MDHEN and CDR2 SYDVKM. Germline trimming amounts to 6 bases on V and 5 bases on J, with 8 as the count of junction bases outside the gene matches. The data stem from a study of T cell changes during pregnancy in multiple sclerosis (dated by TCRdb to between 2018 and 2021). Notes on the research overall: The study examined how the T cell repertoire changed over the course of pregnancy in women with multiple sclerosis.

The library was made by the immunoSEQ multiplex PCR assay. In TCRdb, the immuneACCESS table is reduced to in-frame sequences with V and J assigned. These tables do not hold every clone; where another copy was compared, an unresolved V gene accounts for under half, and the others remain unexplained. Present in this sample are some 80,000 clones, more than 70% of which were seen just once. The biggest ten clones account for roughly 0.9% of the sample. This clonotype originated in a female donor in good health, enrolled as a control in a pregnancy study. The specimen comprised peripheral blood, sampled in the first trimester of pregnancy. The chain was built from TRBV28 and TRBJ2-1, with 12 middle bases fitting TRBD2. The CDR3 protein is CASSLGRTSGDNEQFF. The nucleotides read TGTGCCAGCAGCCTAGGACGGACTAGCGGGGACAATGAGCAGTTCTTC.